This T cell receptor (beta chain) was sequenced in a study of T cells in Graves' hyperthyroidism and ophthalmopathy (dated by TCRdb to between 2019 and 2020). Study-wide context: A discovery cohort of about a hundred patients, fewer than 50 with Graves' ophthalmopathy and under 60 with stable Graves' hyperthyroidism, was used to find distinguishing TCR V-J signatures. Prospective prediction of ophthalmopathy was tested in an independent validation cohort of approximately 19 hyperthyroidism patients and 17 patients who later progressed to ophthalmopathy. The approximately 97 discovery patients were randomly divided into training and test sets at a 7:3 ratio. In several Graves' hyperthyroidism patients, the study also compared T-cell repertoires from thyroid tissue with T-cell repertoires from blood. TCR Vbeta CDR3 sequencing of some 140 peripheral blood samples (over 40 ophthalmopathy, some 75 hyperthyroidism and about 17 progressor patients) is reported in the paper. After sampling, hyperthyroidism patients received methimazole starting at 30 mg daily, and ophthalmopathy patients received high-dose intravenous methylprednisolone. The paper as a whole reports these results and caveats: Ophthalmopathy was separated from stable hyperthyroidism by a 13 V-J signature model, with approximately 89% sensitivity and roughly 81% specificity obtained in cross-validation and 80%/75% obtained in testing. Most expanded thyroid clonotypes (frequency above 0.001) were also detected in blood, suggesting blood repertoires may reflect thyroid immune responses. During validation, the model predicted progression to ophthalmopathy a median of approximately six months ahead of onset, with around 65% sensitivity and less than 85% specificity. Sample size was not statistically predetermined, and investigators were not blinded to group allocation.

As for this clonotype: Its antigen specificity is not known. The input lacks base qualities; no much larger clone sits a single base away.

Amplification of TCR beta CDR3 regions was carried out from RNA transcripts. A first-round RT-PCR of the TCR CDR3 used the HTBI primer set with the Qiagen OneStep RT-PCR kit. Libraries were constructed in a second round of multiplex PCR, after which size selection and purification were performed. Libraries were sequenced paired-end with 100 bp reads on an Illumina HiSeq2000. On the study's bioinformatics: SOAPnuke was used to process the raw data, throwing out any read that contained adapters or uncalled bases, had a mean Phred below 15, or lacked an exact constant-primer or identifier match. COPE v1.2.5 was used to merge the high-quality paired reads, and each unique nucleotide sequence was defined as a clonotype. MiTCR v1.1 was used to align the clonotypes against IMGT TRBV, TRBD and TRBJ reference segments. The analysis included only V-J combinations with a frequency above 0.0001, which together covered approximately 99% of the repertoires. The TCS score was defined as the ratio of F50 (clonal expansion) to E x V (chaos), calculated using BLOSUM62-based TCRdist between CDR3 peptides within each V-J. Welch's t-statistics and random forest reduced around 550 V-J features to fewer than 15, which were used in a naive Bayes classifier (R e1071). The similarity between thyroid and blood repertoires was quantified using the Morisita-Horn index. TCRdb reprocessing: public reads trimmed at Q25 with fastp, clones called with MiXCR, in-frame beta chains kept. Entries that share a CDR3 protein sequence are merged under the most common genes and DNA. TCRdb, not the original authors, processed these V and J calls. This sample comprises about 500,000 distinct CDR3 sequences, approximately 48% of them detected only once. Around two fifths of the sample belongs to the ten largest clones.

Exclusion was applied to patients with uncontrolled infections, other autoimmune diseases, pregnancy or lactation. Diagnoses were established on the basis of clinical symptoms, serum thyroxine and TRAb, thyroid ultrasound, and orbital computed tomography. Trizol reagent was used to extract total RNA, and RNA quality was then checked on an Agilent 2100 Bioanalyzer. The sample consisted of peripheral blood or thyroid tissue (not recorded which). The receptor's source is an adult woman with Graves' disease, either hyperthyroidism or ophthalmopathy (not recorded which).

CDR3 reads: CAISGGLGYEQYF. The sequenced DNA is TGTGCCATCAGTGGGGGACTGGGCTACGAGCAGTACTTC. The chain was built from TRBV10-3 and TRBJ2-7, with a tentative D gene TRBD2 over 6 matching bases. The germline V gene supplies CDR1 ENHRY and CDR2 SYGVKD. V was cut back by 4 bases and J by 3 bases, leaving a gap of 10 bases between them. Reading from cysteine to phenylalanine, the CDR3 counts 13 amino acids. Left in the record is the CDR3 DNA by itself, 39 bases read in frame from the first base.